This is a list of T cell receptor beta chains from one sample in a study of blood T cell repertoires in COVID-19. Assay: immunoSEQ multiplex PCR; the TCRdb copy retains only in-frame clones and omits some. The table records hundreds of thousands of clones, approximately 83% of them present only once. Input material: PBMCs or T cells enriched from blood (not recorded which). All receptors come from a woman aged 40-49 years with acute COVID-19. CDR3s include the opening cysteine and the closing phenylalanine or tryptophan.

CDR3,V
CAISSGTSGTDTQYF,TRBV10-3
CASSPGGTEAFF,TRBV2
CASSLDRGQAFF,TRBV11-2
CASSFLVSAGNTIYF,TRBV7-2
CASSIGSRGVYGYTF,TRBV19
CASSSGTSGGSNEQFF,TRBV27
CASSLEFIGGFQPQHF,TRBV7-2
CASRTGTGVSPLHF,TRBV6-5
CASSLAGGETQYF,TRBV7-8
CASSPTGGDNEKLFF,TRBV7-3
CASSHDRSGELFF,TRBV10-1